The T cell receptor beta chain described here comes from a study of blood T cells in healthy people across ages. General study points: With donor CMV status unknown, expanded clonotype changes were possibly confounded. More naive CD4+ cells and higher diversity marked long-lived donors relative to aged donors.

The germline gives CDR1 MGHRA, CDR2 YSYEKL. Trimming removed 0 bases at V and 5 bases at J, with 22 bases between. The CDR3 loop spans 18 amino acids. Sample-barcoded 5' priming and a J-beta primer mix drove a second PCR of about 7 to 12 cycles. TCRdb re-analysed the 5' RACE reads in MiXCR, keeping a single row per CDR3 protein. The sample includes 1.8 million or so distinct CDR3 sequences, around 42% seen only once; the top ten take roughly 23%. This clonotype has a single count. Its antigen is not known. The origin of this receptor is a human donor in good health. Sequencing was done on a sample of blood. The V gene is TRBV4-1, the J gene TRBJ1-2; D is perhaps TRBD1 (6 bases). The CDR3 here is CASSQDGLEGQWGYGYTF. For the CDR3, the DNA is TGCGCCAGCAGCCAAGATGGATTAGAAGGACAGTGGGGTTATGGCTACACCTTC.